Included here is one T cell receptor (beta chain) sequence, with context. The target antigen is unknown. This sample was taken from a study of cytomegalovirus exposure and HLA in healthy donors. Study background: Findings of an earlier analysis included around 100 million unique TCR beta sequences from roughly 180 million T cells. There were 70 million to 95 million unique TCRs (from HLA-typed donors) in an early data release.

Findings of the study overall: Some public TCRs appeared in many individuals, while most sequences were rare. The number of N-insertions in an Asian-associated ancestry cluster was reportedly below the approximately 700-donor mean in a later analysis.

PCR involved 60 Vbeta and 13 Jbeta primers. Method: immunoSEQ multiplex PCR; TCRdb's copy keeps in-frame clones and lacks some. The sample includes 110,000 to 150,000 clones, 75% of them seen just once. The sequenced sample consisted of PBMCs. This receptor was identified in a middle-aged man in good health and CMV-seronegative.

CDR3 region: CASSSQQGTYEQYF. The DNA for the CDR3 is TGCGCCAGCAGCTCACAACAGGGCACCTACGAGCAGTACTTC. The chain couples TRBV5-1 to TRBJ2-7; TRBD1 might be the D (6 bases). Germline values: CDR1 SGHRS, CDR2 YFSETQ. V lost 3 bases and J 2 bases, leaving 12 bases between the germline ends. The CDR3 has 14 amino acids.